A single sample is the source of the 18 T cell receptor beta chains below, sequenced in a study of Graves' ophthalmopathy and Graves' hyperthyroidism. Amplification targeted the TCR beta CDR3 regions, with RNA transcripts as the source material. After a first-round RT-PCR with HTBI primers, a second-round multiplex PCR was run. TCRdb re-called the multiplex PCR reads with MiXCR, one entry per CDR3 protein. The data show about 740,000 distinct CDR3 sequences, 35% to 50% seen once. Sequencing was carried out using peripheral blood. The receptors derive from an adult man with Graves' ophthalmopathy.

This clonotype was counted ten times or more. This rearrangement joins TRBV11-2 to TRBJ1-1; TRBD1 matches at 9 bases. The trim removed 5 bases at V and 12 bases at J, leaving 13 bases unmatched. The CDR3 loop spans 14 amino acids. The germline gives CDR1 SGHAT, CDR2 FQNNGV. Here the CDR3 reads CASSLNTGTGMPFF. As DNA, the CDR3 is TGTGCCAGCAGCCTCAATACCGGGACAGGGATGCCTTTCTTT.

The chain is built from TRBV29-1 and TRBJ1-3, with unresolved D. With 4 bases removed from V and 10 bases from J, the gap between germline ends came to 17 bases. Germline CDR1 is SQVTM and CDR2 is ANQGSEA. This CDR3 is 13 amino acids long. The DNA for the CDR3 is TGCAGCGTTGTAGCGGAGGCCCAAGAGACCATATATTTT. Translating gives CSVVAEAQETIYF.

Comments on this clonotype: A much larger clone differs from this one at a single base, so this may be a read error. This chain joins TRBV29-1 and TRBJ2-7; 7 bases align to TRBD1. CDR1 and CDR2 (germline): SQVTM, ANQGSEA. The CDR3 loop spans 12 amino acids. This CDR3 reads CSAATGTDEQHF. Written as DNA, the CDR3 is TGCAGTGCCGCGACAGGGACAGACGAGCAGCACTTC.

This clonotype was observed a single time. This chain uses TRBV25-1 with TRBJ1-6, with D possibly TRBD1 on 5 matching bases. This CDR3 spans 15 amino acids. The germline V and J ends were trimmed by 5 bases and 8 bases, with 16 bases remaining between them. Germline lookup yields CDR1 MGHDK and CDR2 SYGVNS. In nucleotides, the CDR3 is TGTGCCAGCAGTTTACCAGCCGGAGGGGATTCACCCCTCCACTTT. Translation gives CASSLPAGGDSPLHF.

The gene calls are TRBV29-1 and TRBJ2-7, with D uncertain. Trimming pared 4 bases from V and 7 bases from J, leaving 17 bases between. The CDR3 consists of 13 residues. Germline-derived CDR1 and CDR2 are SQVTM and ANQGSEA. CDR3 region: CSVGSHGTQEQYF. The CDR3 bases are TGCAGCGTTGGCAGCCACGGAACACAGGAGCAGTACTTC.

To note about this clonotype: This may be a read error, as it is one base from a much larger clone. The chain carries TRBV7-2 and TRBJ1-6; no firm D call. The CDR3 contains 16 residues. CDR1 and CDR2 (germline): SGHTA, FQGNSA. CDR3 nucleotide sequence: TGTGCCAGCAGCTTAAGATATACAGTCGCGGATTCACCCCTCCGCTTT. Its translation is CASSLRYTVADSPLRF. Using reference TRBV7-2 and TRBJ1-6 for the parts outside the CDR3, the full variable domain is GAGVSQSPSNKVTEKGKDVELRCDPISGHTALYWYRQSLGQGLEFLIYFQGNSAPDKSGLPSDRFSAERTGGSVSTLTIQRTQQEDSAVYLCASSLRYTVADSPLRFGNGTRLTVT.

In this sample, this clonotype turned up many times. The V gene is TRBV7-9, the J gene TRBJ1-2; D is undetermined. This CDR3 has 14 amino acids. V was trimmed by 0 bases and J by 5 bases, leaving 10 bases between them. Germline CDR1 is SEHNR and CDR2 is FQNEAQ (reference sequence). The CDR3 DNA follows: TGTGCCAGCAGCTTAGCGTGGGCGGCGTATGGCTACACCTTC. It specifies CASSLAWAAYGYTF.

This clonotype was picked up a small number of times. The chain employs TRBV9 and TRBJ1-5, with 10 bases lining up with TRBD1. The germline V gene has CDR1 SGDLS and CDR2 YYNGEE. Unmatched junction bases numbered 5, after V lost 3 bases and J lost 2 bases. The CDR3 is 16 residues long. CDR3 coding DNA: TGTGCCAGCAGCGGCGTGACAGGGGGCGGCAATCAGCCCCAGCATTTT. This sequence encodes CASSGVTGGGNQPQHF.

The rearrangement uses TRBV5-4 and TRBJ2-7, with D possibly being TRBD1 or TRBD2 (5 bases each). V lost 4 bases and J 6 bases, leaving 17 bases between the germline ends. Germline CDR1 and CDR2: SGHNT and YYREEE (reference sequence). CDR3 size: 14 residues. CDR3 DNA: TGTGCCAGCAGCCTTGGGACCCGAACCGTCGAGCAGTACTTC. As protein: CASSLGTRTVEQYF. Complete variable domain (other parts from reference TRBV5-4 and TRBJ2-7): ETGVTQSPTHLIKTRGQQVTLRCSSQSGHNTVSWYQQALGQGPQFIFQYYREEENGRGNFPPRFSGLQFPNYSSELNVNALELDDSALYLCASSLGTRTVEQYFGPGTRLTVT.

On this clonotype itself: One junction end does not reproduce the germline sequence, and a read error may be involved. The rearrangement links TRBV7-9 to TRBJ2-2; TRBD2 matches at 7 bases. CDR1 is SEHNR and CDR2 is FQNEAQ in the germline V gene (reference sequence). The CDR3 spans 14 residues. CDR3 bases: TGTTCCAGCCACGGGGACTACCTCACCGGGGAGCTGTTTTTT. As protein: CSSHGDYLTGELFF.

This clonotype has a handful of counts. The chain links TRBV5-6 to TRBJ1-1; tentative D call: TRBD1 (6 bases). Germline CDR1 and CDR2: SGHDT and YYEEEE. V gave up 3 bases and J gave up 7 bases, with 13 bases separating them. The CDR3 has 13 amino acids. CDR3 nucleotide sequence: TGTGCCAGCAGCTCAATGTCCAGGGGTGAAGCTTTCTTT. Protein: CASSSMSRGEAFF.

Many counts were recorded for this clonotype. In nucleotides, the CDR3 is TGTGCCAGCAGTGTGTTTAGGGCCAATTCACCCCTCCACTTT. Amino acid sequence: CASSVFRANSPLHF. The chain is built from TRBV2 and TRBJ1-6, with D hard to call. Between the trimmed V and J ends, which lost 4 bases and 7 bases, there was a span of 11 bases. This CDR3 has 14 amino acids. The germline V gene encodes CDR1 SNHLY and CDR2 FYNNEI.

CDR3 in amino acids: CASSLVSPEEKLFF. The CDR3 DNA reads as TGTGCCAGCAGCTTAGTTTCTCCGGAAGAAAAACTGTTTTTT. The V gene is TRBV7-2, the J gene TRBJ1-4; D not certain. Germline V gives CDR1 SGHTA, CDR2 FQGNSA. This CDR3 region has 14 residues. The V end was cut by 1 base, the J end by 8 bases, with 11 bases between.

The V and J genes are TRBV2 and TRBJ1-6, with TRBD1 as a possible D gene (5 bases). V was cut by 11 bases and J by 6 bases, with 17 bases left in between. The CDR3 length is 14 residues. Germline CDR1 is SNHLY and CDR2 is FYNNEI. CDR3 protein: CAWTIAGGNSPLHF. The CDR3 region has the DNA TGTGCCTGGACAATTGCGGGAGGTAATTCACCCCTCCACTTT. Full variable domain (rest looked up from reference TRBV2 and TRBJ1-6): EPEVTQTPSHQVTQMGQEVILRCVPISNHLYFYWYRQILGQKVEFLVSFYNNEISEKSEIFDDQFSVERPDGSNFTLKIRSTKLEDSAMYFCAWTIAGGNSPLHFGNGTRLTVT.

This rearrangement joins TRBV6-5 to TRBJ2-7; 7 bases are shared with TRBD1. Germline V gene data show CDR1 as MNHEY and CDR2 as SVGAGI. J gave up 4 bases and V 6 bases, and 15 bases lay outside the gene matches. CDR3 length equals 16 residues. The CDR3 sequence: CASSRLTGTVGYEQYF. For the CDR3, the DNA is TGTGCCAGCAGCCGTCTCACCGGGACAGTGGGTTACGAGCAGTACTTC.

The V gene is TRBV10-3, the J gene TRBJ1-5; D ambiguous. This CDR3 region has 11 residues. CDR1 is ENHRY and CDR2 is SYGVKD in the germline V gene. Deletions cut 2 bases from V and 9 bases from J, with 5 bases between. Here the CDR3 reads CAISEAGPQHF. The CDR3 nucleotides read TGTGCCATCAGTGAGGCGGGGCCCCAGCATTTT.

A word on this clonotype: Given a much more abundant clone one base away, this may be a read error. The chain joins TRBV10-3 to TRBJ1-1; 8 bases are shared with TRBD1. CDR1 is ENHRY and CDR2 is SYGVKD in the germline V gene. The CDR3 runs to 13 residues. V lost 10 bases to trimming and J lost 7 bases; unmatched junction nucleotides: 11. CDR3 nucleotides: TGTGCCACCAATGACAGGGGCTATAGTGAAGCTTTCTTT. It is translated as CATNDRGYSEAFF.

The V call is TRBV15, the J call TRBJ2-3; maybe TRBD2 (6 bases). This CDR3 has 15 residues. The germline V gene has CDR1 LNHNV and CDR2 YYDKDF (reference sequence). The germline V and J ends were trimmed by 1 base and 0 bases, with 8 bases remaining between them. CDR3 coding DNA: TGTGCCACCAGCAGAGTTCGGGGGAGCACAGATACGCAGTATTTT. It is translated as CATSRVRGSTDTQYF.